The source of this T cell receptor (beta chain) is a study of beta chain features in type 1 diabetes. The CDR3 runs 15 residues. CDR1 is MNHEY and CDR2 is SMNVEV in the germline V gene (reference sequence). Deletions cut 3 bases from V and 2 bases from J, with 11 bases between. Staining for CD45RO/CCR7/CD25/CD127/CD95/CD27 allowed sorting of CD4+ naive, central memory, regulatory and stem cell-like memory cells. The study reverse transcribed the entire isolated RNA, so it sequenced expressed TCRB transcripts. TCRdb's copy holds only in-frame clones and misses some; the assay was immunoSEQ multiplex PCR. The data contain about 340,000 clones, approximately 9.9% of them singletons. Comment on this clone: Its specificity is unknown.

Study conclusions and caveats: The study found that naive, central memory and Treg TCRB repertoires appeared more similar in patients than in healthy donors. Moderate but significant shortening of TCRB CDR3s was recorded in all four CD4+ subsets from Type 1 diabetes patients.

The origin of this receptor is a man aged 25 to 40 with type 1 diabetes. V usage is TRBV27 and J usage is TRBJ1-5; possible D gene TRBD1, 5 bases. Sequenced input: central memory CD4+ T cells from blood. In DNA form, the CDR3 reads TGTGCCAGCAGTTTGGGGACCCGGGGCAATCAGCCCCAGCATTTT. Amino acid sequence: CASSLGTRGNQPQHF.